This T cell receptor (beta chain) was retrieved from a study of T-cell memory formation after mild COVID-19. Overall study: There were largely donor-specific TCR clusters. General observations from the study: Memory from before infection featured some responding clones, which suggests cross-reactive memory joined.

It was 5'RACE with constant-segment primers that produced the TCR alpha and TCR beta cDNA libraries, which carried sample barcodes and UMIs. TCRdb redid the calling of the 5' RACE reads with MiXCR, one entry per CDR3 protein. This table holds about 560,000 distinct CDR3 sequences, less than 25% found once. As concerns this clonotype: Its specificity is not known.

The CDR3 has 12 amino acids. V lost 7 bases to trimming and J lost 7 bases, with 10 bases between them. The specimen sequenced was PBMCs or a T cell subset sorted from them (not recorded which). This chain joins TRBV23-1 and TRBJ2-2; D may correspond to TRBD1 or TRBD2 (5 bases each). TRBV23-1 belongs to the ORF category, with a function that is uncertain. This TCR was sampled from an adult woman who had mild COVID-19 (a few samples of this study predate the infection). Cell type and time point are not known. The CDR3 DNA sequence: TGCGCCAGCACGGGGCGCGGCGGGGAGCTGTTTTTT. This codes for CASTGRGGELFF.